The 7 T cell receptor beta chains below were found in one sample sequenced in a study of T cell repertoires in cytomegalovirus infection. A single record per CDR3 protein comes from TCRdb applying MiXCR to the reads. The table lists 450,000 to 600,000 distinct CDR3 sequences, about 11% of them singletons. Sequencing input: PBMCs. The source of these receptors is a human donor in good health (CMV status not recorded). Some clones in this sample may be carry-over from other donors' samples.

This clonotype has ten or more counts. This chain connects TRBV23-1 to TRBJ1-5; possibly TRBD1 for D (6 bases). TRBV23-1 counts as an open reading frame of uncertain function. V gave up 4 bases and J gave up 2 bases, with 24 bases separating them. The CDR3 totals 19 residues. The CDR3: CASSRRGGVKDGGNQPQHF. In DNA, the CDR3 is TGCGCCAGCAGTCGCAGGGGAGGGGTAAAGGATGGTGGCAATCAGCCCCAGCATTTT.

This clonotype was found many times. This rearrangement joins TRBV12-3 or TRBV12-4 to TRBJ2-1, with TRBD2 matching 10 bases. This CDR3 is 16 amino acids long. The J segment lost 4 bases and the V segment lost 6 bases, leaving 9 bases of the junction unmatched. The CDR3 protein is CASSPAGGGEYNEQFF. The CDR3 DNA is TGTGCCAGCAGCCCAGCGGGAGGGGGGGAGTACAATGAGCAGTTCTTC.

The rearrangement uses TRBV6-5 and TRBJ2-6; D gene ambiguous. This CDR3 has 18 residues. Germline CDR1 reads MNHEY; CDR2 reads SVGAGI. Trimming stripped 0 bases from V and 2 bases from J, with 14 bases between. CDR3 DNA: TGTGCCAGCAGTTACTCGGGCTTCACGGCGGCTGGGGCCAACGTCCTGACTTTC. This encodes CASSYSGFTAAGANVLTF.

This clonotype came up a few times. DNA for the CDR3: TGTGCCAGCAGCCAAGCCAGGTCGGCGGCTTTCTTT. This encodes CASSQARSAAFF. V is TRBV3-1 and J is TRBJ1-1; D is uncertain. There are 12 residues in the CDR3. The germline V and J ends were trimmed by 1 base and 11 bases, with 11 bases remaining between them. CDR1 is LGHDT and CDR2 is YNNKEL in the germline V gene (reference sequence). The complete variable domain, with remaining parts taken from reference TRBV3-1 and TRBJ1-1, reads DTAVSQTPKYLVTQMGNDKSIKCEQNLGHDTMYWYKQDSKKFLKIMFSYNNKELIINETVPNRFSPKSPDKAHLNLHINSLELGDSAVYFCASSQARSAAFFGQGTRLTVV.

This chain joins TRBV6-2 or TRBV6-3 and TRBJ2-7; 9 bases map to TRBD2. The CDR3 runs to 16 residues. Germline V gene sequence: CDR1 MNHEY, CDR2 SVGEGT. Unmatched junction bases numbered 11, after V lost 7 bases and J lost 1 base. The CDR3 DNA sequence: TGTGCCAGCACCCCGCTAGCGGGATGGACTTCCTACGAGCAGTACTTC. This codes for CASTPLAGWTSYEQYF.

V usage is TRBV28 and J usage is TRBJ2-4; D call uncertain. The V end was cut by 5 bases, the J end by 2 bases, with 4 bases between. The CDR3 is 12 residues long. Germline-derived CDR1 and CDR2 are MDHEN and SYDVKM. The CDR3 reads CASSRTKNIQYF. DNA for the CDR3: TGTGCCAGCAGTCGCACCAAAAACATTCAGTACTTC.

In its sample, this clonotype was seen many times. CDR3 nucleotides: TGCAGTGCTTCCGGGACAGGGACCTCCTACGAGCAGTACTTC. Protein sequence: CSASGTGTSYEQYF. The rearrangement links TRBV20-1 to TRBJ2-7; 9 nucleotides match TRBD1. V gave up 5 bases and J gave up 0 bases; unmatched junction bases: 5. CDR3 length equals 14 residues. Germline V gene lookup returns CDR1 DFQATT and CDR2 SNEGSKA (reference sequence).